Sequencing of this T cell receptor (beta chain) was carried out in a study of vaccination and CD4 T cells after COVID-19 (dated 2022 in TCRdb). Regarding the complete study: The convalescent cohort included six males and four females, with two Hispanic individuals, seven Caucasians, two Asians and one multiracial person. Culture stimuli were overlapping spike peptide pools from SARS-CoV-2 and from the common cold coronaviruses HCoV-NL63, HCoV-OC43 and HCoV-229E. Two doses of either the Pfizer-BioNTech BNT162b2 vaccine (n=8) or the Moderna mRNA-1273 vaccine (n=2) were administered to participants. An earlier paper using these donors assessed, at the TCR clonotype level, memory CD4+ T cell crossreactivity between SARS-CoV-2 and common cold coronavirus spike proteins. The time from the second vaccine dose to post-vaccine blood sampling had a median of roughly 70 days and ranged from about 12 to 241 days. In ten to eleven COVID-19 convalescent patients and a handful of infection-naive healthy vaccine recipients, researchers compared the spike-specific CD4+ TCR repertoire from before mRNA vaccination with the repertoire from after. Post-COVID blood samples were collected from convalescent patients a median of about 92 days after diagnosis, with a range of about 30 to 170 days. Control cultures used a CEFX viral epitope pool as positive control, an HIV-1 Nef peptide pool as negative control, or no peptide. General study outcomes and caveats: An increase in the median number of SARS-CoV-2-reactive clonotypes from around 20 after infection to approximately 41 after vaccination was observed, but the change was not found to be significant. Only a relatively small number of convalescent patients were included in the study, and early timepoints following natural infection were not analyzed. Of the vaccine-specific clones found in convalescent patients, nearly all (304 of 307) were mono-reactive for SARS-CoV-2 spike instead of being cross-reactive with common cold coronaviruses. In convalescent patients, a median 86.3% of post-vaccine SARS-CoV-2-reactive clones were detected only after vaccination, and vaccine-specific priming was suggested by this finding.

Taken with the paper, the label for treatment or condition translates to: roughly ten-day PBMC culture with coronavirus spike peptide pools or control peptides (ViraFEST assay). CD4+ T cells from unexposed donors were collected before the COVID-19 pandemic (2011-2018). The ViraFEST assay, used in the study, expanded antigen-specific T cells with peptide pools and then identified the expanded clonotypes through TCR sequencing. PBMCs were cultured at two million per well in IMDM supplemented with approximately 5% human AB serum and roughly 10 IU/ml IL-2, with about 10 ug/ml peptide pools added. On days 3 and 7, half of the culture medium was replaced with fresh IL-2-containing medium. After roughly nine days of culture, CD4+ T cells were isolated by negative selection using the EasySep CD4+ T cell isolation kit. As far as cell numbers permitted, CD4+ T cells from unexposed donors were tested for reactivity against SARS-CoV-2 S and N as well as four spike pools from common cold coronaviruses. Ficoll-Paque Plus gradient centrifugation was used to isolate PBMCs from whole blood, and the isolated PBMCs were then either used fresh or cryopreserved at -140C. Triplicate wells were generally used for each culture condition. The leukapheresis product for the unexposed donors was obtained through commercial purchase.

V is reduced by 0 bases and J by 4 bases, leaving a spacing of 12 bases between them. According to the germline V gene, CDR1 reads SGHTA and CDR2 reads FQGNSA. Spanning cysteine to phenylalanine, the CDR3 consists of 16 amino acids. Only the CDR3 DNA is retained, 48 bases long and in frame from the first base. The library was made by PCR. At the Johns Hopkins FTIC core, DNA from the cultured CD4+ T cells underwent TCR sequencing with the Oncomine TCR Beta short-read assay. The QIAamp micro DNA kit was used to extract genomic DNA from the cultured CD4+ T cells. Oncomine TCR Beta libraries from cultured CD4+ T cells were pooled with unique dual indexes and sequenced on an Illumina iSeq 100. The paper's processing steps were these. Non-productive sequences were removed, and CDR3s that did not start with C, did not end with F or W, or were shorter than 7 amino acids were discarded. The MANAFEST web application was used to identify antigen-specific clonotypes by comparing peptide-stimulated wells against reference wells and other culture wells. Positive clones required FDR below 0.05, an odds ratio above 5, and productive frequency above 0.1% in at least two of three replicate wells. Cross-reactive clonotypes were defined as significantly expanded in both SARS-CoV-2 spike wells and at least one common cold coronavirus spike condition. Using R version 3.6.1, CDR3 homology was evaluated through Levenshtein distances (stringdist) along with unrooted phylogenetic trees (ape). TCRdb took the public reads, trimmed them with fastp at Q25, ran MiXCR for clone calling and kept in-frame beta chains. Every distinct CDR3 protein forms one entry, paired with its most common genes and DNA. The V and J calls come from TCRdb's annotation, not from the publication. This sample is represented by thousands of distinct CDR3 sequences; approximately 37% of them were singletons. The ten largest clones add up to less than 45% of the sample.

Turning to this clonotype: The antigen this receptor binds is unknown. No base qualities exist here, and no much larger clone lies one base off it.

The clonotype originates from a human donor in good health. Sequenced: CD4+ T cells from blood, cultured in vitro. The chain employs TRBV7-2 and TRBJ2-2; the D region possibly corresponds to TRBD2 (6 bases align). The CDR3 here reads CASSLAGSGVTGELFF. The nucleotide sequence is given as TGTGCCAGCAGCTTAGCAGGATCGGGGGTCACCGGGGAGCTGTTTTTT.